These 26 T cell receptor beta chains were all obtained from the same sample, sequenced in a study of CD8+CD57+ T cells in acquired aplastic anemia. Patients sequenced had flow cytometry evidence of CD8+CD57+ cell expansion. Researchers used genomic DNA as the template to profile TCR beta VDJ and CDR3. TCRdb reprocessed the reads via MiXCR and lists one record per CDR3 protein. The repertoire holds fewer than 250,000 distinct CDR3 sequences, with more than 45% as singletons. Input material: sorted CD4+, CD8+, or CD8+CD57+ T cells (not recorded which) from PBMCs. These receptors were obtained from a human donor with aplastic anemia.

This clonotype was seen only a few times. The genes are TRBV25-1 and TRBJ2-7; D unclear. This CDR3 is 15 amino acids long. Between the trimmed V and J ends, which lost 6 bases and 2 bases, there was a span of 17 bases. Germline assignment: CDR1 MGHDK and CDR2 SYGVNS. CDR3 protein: CASSQDQAAPYEQYF. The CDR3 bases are TGTGCCAGCAGCCAAGATCAGGCAGCCCCCTACGAGCAGTACTTC.

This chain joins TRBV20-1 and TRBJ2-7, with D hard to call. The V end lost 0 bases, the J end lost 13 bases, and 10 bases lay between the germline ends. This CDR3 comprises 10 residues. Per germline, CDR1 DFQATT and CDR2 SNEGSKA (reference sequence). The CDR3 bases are TGCAGTGCTAGAGACAGTGGGCAATACTTC. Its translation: CSARDSGQYF.

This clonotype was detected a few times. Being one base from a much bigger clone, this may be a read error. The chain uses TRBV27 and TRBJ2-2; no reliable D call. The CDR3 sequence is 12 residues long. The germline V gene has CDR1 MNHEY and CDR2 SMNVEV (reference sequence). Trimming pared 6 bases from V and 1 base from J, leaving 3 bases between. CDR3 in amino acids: CASSENTGELFF. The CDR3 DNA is TGTGCCAGCAGCGAGAACACCGGGGAGCTGTTTTTT.

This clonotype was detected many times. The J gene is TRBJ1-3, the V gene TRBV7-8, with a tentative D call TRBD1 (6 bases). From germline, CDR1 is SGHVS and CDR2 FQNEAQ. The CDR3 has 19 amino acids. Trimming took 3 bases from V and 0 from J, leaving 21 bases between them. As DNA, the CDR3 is TGTGCCAGCAGCTTTTTTACGTCCGGGACATCCCTCTCTGGAAACACCATATATTTT. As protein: CASSFFTSGTSLSGNTIYF.

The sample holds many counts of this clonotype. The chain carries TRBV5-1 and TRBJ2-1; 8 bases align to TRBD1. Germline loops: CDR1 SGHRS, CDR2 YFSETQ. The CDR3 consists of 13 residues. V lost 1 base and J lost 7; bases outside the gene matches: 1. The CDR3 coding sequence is TGCGCCAGCAGCTTGACAGGGGGGAATGAGCAGTTCTTC. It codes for CASSLTGGNEQFF.

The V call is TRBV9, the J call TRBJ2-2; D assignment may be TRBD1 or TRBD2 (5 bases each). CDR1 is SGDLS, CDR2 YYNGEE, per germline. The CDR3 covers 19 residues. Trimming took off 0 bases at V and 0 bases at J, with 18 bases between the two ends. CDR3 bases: TGTGCCAGCAGCGTAGTGTGTTGGGGGAGAAACCCGAACACCGGGGAGCTGTTTTTT. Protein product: CASSVVCWGRNPNTGELFF.

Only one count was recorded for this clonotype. CDR3 protein: CASKETSGGNEQYF. For the CDR3, the DNA is TGTGCCAGCAAGGAGACTAGCGGGGGGAACGAGCAGTACTTC. The J gene is TRBJ2-7, the V gene TRBV7-2; 13 bases align to TRBD2. This CDR3 is 14 amino acids long. Trimming took 7 bases from V and 5 from J; bases not matched to a gene: 5. Germline loops: CDR1 SGHTA, CDR2 FQGNSA.

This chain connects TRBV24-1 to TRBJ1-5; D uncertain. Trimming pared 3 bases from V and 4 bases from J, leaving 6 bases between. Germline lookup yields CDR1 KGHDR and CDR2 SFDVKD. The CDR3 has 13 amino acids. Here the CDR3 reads CATSDGWNQPQHF. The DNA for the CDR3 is TGTGCCACCAGTGATGGGTGGAATCAGCCCCAGCATTTT.

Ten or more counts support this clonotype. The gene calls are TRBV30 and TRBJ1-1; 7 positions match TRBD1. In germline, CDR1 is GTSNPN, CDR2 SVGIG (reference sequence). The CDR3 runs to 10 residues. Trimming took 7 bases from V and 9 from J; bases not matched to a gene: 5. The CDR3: CALTTGQAFF. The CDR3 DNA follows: TGTGCCTTAACGACAGGGCAAGCTTTCTTT.

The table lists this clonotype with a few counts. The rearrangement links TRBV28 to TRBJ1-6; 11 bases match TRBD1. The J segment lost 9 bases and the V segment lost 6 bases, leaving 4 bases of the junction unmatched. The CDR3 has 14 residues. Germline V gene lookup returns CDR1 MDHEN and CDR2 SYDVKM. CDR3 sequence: CASSAGTGGSPLHF. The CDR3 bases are TGTGCCAGCAGCGCCGGGACAGGGGGTTCACCCCTCCACTTT.

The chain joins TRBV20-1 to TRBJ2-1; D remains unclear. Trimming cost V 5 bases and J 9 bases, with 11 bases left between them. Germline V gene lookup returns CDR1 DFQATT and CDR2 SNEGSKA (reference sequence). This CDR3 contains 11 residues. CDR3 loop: CSAAPGSEQFF. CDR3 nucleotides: TGCAGTGCTGCACCCGGATCTGAGCAGTTCTTC.

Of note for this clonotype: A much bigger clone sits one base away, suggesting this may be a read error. The CDR3 DNA reads TGTGCCAGCAGCAAAGGGACTAGCGGGAGTGACTACGAGCGGTACTTC. Translated, it gives CASSKGTSGSDYERYF. The genes are TRBV9 and TRBJ2-7; the match to TRBD2 covers 14 bases. The germline CDR1 and CDR2 sequences are SGDLS and YYNGEE. The CDR3 extends over 16 amino acids.

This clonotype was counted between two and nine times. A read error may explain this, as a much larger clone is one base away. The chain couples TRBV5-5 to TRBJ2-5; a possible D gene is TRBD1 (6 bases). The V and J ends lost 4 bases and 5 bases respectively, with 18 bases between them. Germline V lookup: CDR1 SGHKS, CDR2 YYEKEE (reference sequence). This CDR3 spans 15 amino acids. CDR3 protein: CASSDPGHPRETQYF. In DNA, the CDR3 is TGTGCCAGCAGCGACCCGGGACACCCGAGGGAGACCCAGTACTTC.

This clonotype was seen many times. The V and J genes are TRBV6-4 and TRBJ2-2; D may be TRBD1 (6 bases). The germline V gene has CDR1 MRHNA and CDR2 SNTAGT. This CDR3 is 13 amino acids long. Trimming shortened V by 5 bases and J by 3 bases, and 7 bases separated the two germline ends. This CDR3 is CASSNRDTGELFF. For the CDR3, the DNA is TGTGCCAGCAGTAACAGGGACACCGGGGAGCTGTTTTTT.

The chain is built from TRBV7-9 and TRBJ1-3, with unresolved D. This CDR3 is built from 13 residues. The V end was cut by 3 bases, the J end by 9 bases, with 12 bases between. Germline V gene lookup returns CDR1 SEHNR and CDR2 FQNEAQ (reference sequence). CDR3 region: CASSFGPTATIYF. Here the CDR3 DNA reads TGTGCCAGCAGCTTCGGGCCTACAGCCACCATATATTTT. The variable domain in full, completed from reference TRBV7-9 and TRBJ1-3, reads DTGVSQNPRHKITKRGQNVTFRCDPISEHNRLYWYRQTLGQGPEFLTYFQNEAQLEKSRLLSDRFSAERPKGSFSTLEIQRTEQGDSAMYLCASSFGPTATIYFGEGSWLTVV.

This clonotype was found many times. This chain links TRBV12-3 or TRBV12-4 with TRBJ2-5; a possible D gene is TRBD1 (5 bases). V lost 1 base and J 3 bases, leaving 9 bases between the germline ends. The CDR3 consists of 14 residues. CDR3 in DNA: TGTGCCAGCAGTTTAGGGACACTCGAAGAGACCCAGTACTTC. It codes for CASSLGTLEETQYF.

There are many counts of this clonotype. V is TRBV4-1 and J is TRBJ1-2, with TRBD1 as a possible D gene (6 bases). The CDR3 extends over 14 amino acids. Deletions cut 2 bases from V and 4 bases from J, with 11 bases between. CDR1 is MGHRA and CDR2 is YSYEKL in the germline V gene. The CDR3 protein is CASSQTTGSYGYTF. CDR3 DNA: TGCGCCAGCAGCCAAACGACAGGTTCCTATGGCTACACCTTC.

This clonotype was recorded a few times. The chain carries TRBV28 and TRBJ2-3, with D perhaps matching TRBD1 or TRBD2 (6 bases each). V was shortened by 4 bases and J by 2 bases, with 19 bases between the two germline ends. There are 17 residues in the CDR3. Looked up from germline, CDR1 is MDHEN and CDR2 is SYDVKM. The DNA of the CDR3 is TGTGCCAGCAGTTCGCGAGCAGGGGAGGCGGTCACAGATACGCAGTATTTT. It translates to CASSSRAGEAVTDTQYF.

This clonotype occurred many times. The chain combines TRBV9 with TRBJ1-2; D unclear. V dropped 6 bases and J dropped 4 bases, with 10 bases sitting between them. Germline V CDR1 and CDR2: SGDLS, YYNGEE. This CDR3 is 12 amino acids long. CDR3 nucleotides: TGTGCCAGCAACAGAGAGACCTATGGCTACACCTTC. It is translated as CASNRETYGYTF.

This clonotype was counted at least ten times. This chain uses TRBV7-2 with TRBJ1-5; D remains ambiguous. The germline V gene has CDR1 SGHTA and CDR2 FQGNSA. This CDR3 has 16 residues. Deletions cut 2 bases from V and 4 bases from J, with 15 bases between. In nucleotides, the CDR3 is TGTGCCAGCAGCTTAAGTAAGGGAAAATCGAATCAGCCCCAGCATTTT. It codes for CASSLSKGKSNQPQHF.

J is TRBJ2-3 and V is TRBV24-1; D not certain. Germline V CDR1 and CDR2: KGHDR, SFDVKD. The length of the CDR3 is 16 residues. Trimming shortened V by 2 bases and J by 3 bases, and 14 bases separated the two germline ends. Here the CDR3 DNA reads TGTGCCACCAGTGATTCCCGGGTTGAGGATACAGATACGCAGTATTTT. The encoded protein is CATSDSRVEDTDTQYF.

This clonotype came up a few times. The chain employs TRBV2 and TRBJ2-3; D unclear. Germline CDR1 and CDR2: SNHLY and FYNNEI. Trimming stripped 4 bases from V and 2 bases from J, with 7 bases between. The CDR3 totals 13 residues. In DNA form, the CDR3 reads TGTGCCAGCAGTGGCGGTAACACAGATACGCAGTATTTT. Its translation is CASSGGNTDTQYF.

The CDR3 DNA reads as TGTGCCAGCAGCTTAGATCAAGCAAACACCATATATTTT. This gives the protein CASSLDQANTIYF. This chain joins TRBV7-3 and TRBJ1-3; D remains unclear. The CDR3 is 13 amino acids. V lost 2 bases, J lost 6 bases, and 8 bases lay in between. Germline CDR1 and CDR2: SGHTA and FQGTGA. The complete variable domain, with remaining parts taken from reference TRBV7-3 and TRBJ1-3, reads GAGVSQTPSNKVTEKGKYVELRCDPISGHTALYWYRQSLGQGPEFLIYFQGTGAADDSGLPNDRFFAVRPEGSVSTLKIQRTERGDSAVYLCASSLDQANTIYFGEGSWLTVV.

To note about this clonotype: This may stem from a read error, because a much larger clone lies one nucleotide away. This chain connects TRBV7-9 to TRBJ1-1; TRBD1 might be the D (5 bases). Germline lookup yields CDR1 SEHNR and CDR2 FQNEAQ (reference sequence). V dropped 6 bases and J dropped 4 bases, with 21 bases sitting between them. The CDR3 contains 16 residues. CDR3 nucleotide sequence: TGTGCCAGCAGACCGGCTCAACGGGACGCAAGCACTGAAGCTTTCTTT. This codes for CASRPAQRDASTEAFF.

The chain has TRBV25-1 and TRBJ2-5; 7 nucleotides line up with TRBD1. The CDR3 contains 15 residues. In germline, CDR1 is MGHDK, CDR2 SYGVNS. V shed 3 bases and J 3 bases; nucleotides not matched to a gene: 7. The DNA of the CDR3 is TGTGCCAGCAGTGATCGGGGACAGTCCGAAGAGACCCAGTACTTC. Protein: CASSDRGQSEETQYF.

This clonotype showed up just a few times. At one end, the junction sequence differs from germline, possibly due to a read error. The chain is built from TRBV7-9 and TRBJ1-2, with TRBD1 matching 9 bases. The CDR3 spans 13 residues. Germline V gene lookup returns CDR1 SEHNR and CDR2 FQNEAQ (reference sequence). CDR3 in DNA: TGTGCCAGCAGTATCACAGGGGGCTATGGCTACGCCTTC. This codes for CASSITGGYGYAF.